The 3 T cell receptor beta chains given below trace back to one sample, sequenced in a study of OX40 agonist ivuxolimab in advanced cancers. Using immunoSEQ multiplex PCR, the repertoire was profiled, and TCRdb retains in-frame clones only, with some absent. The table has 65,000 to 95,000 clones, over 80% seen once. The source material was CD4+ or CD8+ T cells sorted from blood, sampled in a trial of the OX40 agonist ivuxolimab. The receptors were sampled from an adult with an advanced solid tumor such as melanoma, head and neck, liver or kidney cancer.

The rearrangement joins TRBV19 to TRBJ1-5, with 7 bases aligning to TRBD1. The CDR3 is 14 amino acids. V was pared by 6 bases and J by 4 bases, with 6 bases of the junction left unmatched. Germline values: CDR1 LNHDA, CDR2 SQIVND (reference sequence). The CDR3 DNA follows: TGTGCCAGTAGGTTGACAGGGAATAATCAGCCCCAGCATTTT. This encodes CASRLTGNNQPQHF.

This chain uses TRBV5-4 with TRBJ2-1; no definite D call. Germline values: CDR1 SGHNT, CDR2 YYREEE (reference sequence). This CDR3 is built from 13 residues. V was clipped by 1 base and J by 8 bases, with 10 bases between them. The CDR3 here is CASSLRSVDEQFF. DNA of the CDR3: TGTGCCAGCAGCTTGCGGAGCGTCGATGAGCAGTTCTTC.

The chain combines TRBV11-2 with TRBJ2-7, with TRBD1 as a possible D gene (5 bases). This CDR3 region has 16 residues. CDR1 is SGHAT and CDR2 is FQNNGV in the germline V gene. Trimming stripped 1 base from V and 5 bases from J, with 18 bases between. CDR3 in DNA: TGTGCCAGCAGCTTAGGGTCGTCAGGGTGGTCCCACGAGCAGTACTTC. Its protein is CASSLGSSGWSHEQYF.